These 2 T cell receptor beta chains originate from one sample sequenced in a study of T cell changes during pregnancy in multiple sclerosis. TCRdb keeps only in-frame clones here, not all; method: immunoSEQ multiplex PCR. The sample shows 45,000 to 65,000 clones, approximately 91% of them seen only once. The material was CD4+ T cells from peripheral blood mononuclear cells, obtained in the third trimester of pregnancy. The receptors were gathered from a female donor with multiple sclerosis, enrolled in a pregnancy study.

This clone was observed a handful of times. This sequence joins TRBV11-2 and TRBJ1-1; 8 positions agree with TRBD1. This CDR3 has 13 amino acids. The J segment lost 11 bases and the V segment lost 5 bases, leaving 10 bases of the junction unmatched. From germline, CDR1 is SGHAT and CDR2 FQNNGV. The chain's CDR3 is CASSLPGQGAAFF. DNA of the CDR3: TGTGCCAGCAGCCTCCCTGGACAGGGCGCGGCTTTCTTT.

The gene calls are TRBV7-6 and TRBJ2-7; possibly TRBD1 for D (6 bases). The length of the CDR3 is 13 residues. V gave up 4 bases and J gave up 2 bases, with 9 bases separating them. Germline values: CDR1 SGHVS, CDR2 FNYEAQ. The chain's CDR3 is CASSSGAAYEQYF. The DNA of the CDR3 is TGTGCCAGCAGCTCAGGGGCCGCCTACGAGCAGTACTTC.